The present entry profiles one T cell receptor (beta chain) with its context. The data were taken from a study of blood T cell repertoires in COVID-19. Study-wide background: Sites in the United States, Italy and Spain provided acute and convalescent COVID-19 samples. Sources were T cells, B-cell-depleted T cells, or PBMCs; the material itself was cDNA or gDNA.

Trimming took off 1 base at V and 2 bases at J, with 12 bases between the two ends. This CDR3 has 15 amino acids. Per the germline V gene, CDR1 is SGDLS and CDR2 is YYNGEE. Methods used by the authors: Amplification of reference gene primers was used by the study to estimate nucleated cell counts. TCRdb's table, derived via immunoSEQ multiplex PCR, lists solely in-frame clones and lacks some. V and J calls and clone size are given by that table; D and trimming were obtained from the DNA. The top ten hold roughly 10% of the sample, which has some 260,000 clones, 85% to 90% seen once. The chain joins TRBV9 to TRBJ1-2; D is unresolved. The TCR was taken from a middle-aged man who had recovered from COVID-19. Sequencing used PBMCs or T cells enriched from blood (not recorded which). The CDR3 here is CASSVRVAGNYGYTF. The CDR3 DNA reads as TGTGCCAGCAGCGTAAGGGTGGCGGGGAACTATGGCTACACCTTC.